The clone carrying this T cell receptor (beta chain) was seen only a few times. TCRdb reprocessed the 5' RACE reads via MiXCR and lists one record per CDR3 protein. The sample shows 55,000 to 80,000 distinct CDR3 sequences, about a tenth of them seen only once. The V gene lost 6 bases and the J gene lost 2 bases, with 11 bases spanning the gap. Per the germline V gene, CDR1 is LGHDT and CDR2 is YNNKEL (reference sequence). This CDR3 is 15 amino acids long. This sample is drawn from a study of T-cell memory formation after mild COVID-19. The chain uses TRBV3-1 and TRBJ2-6; D unclear. The sample consisted of PBMCs or a T cell subset sorted from them (not recorded which). This receptor was identified in a man aged 18 to 35 who had mild COVID-19 (a few samples of this study predate the infection). Cell type and time point are not known. The CDR3 DNA follows: TGTGCCAGCAGATCAGTCTTGCCTGGGGCCAACGTCCTGACTTTC. This sequence encodes CASRSVLPGANVLTF.